This T cell receptor (beta chain) originates from a study of cytomegalovirus exposure and HLA in healthy donors (dated by TCRdb to about 2017). With respect to the entire study: In an earlier analysis of roughly 500 of the donors, approximately 260 Gb of sequence data and 90 million to 120 million unique TCR beta sequences from about 179 million T cells were reported. HLA typing included class I and class II loci at four-digit resolution. To study patterns of TCR occurrence, a later analysis re-analyzed previously published TCR beta repertoires from around 700 donors and added high-resolution HLA genotyping. The genetic ancestry cluster associated with self-reported Caucasian donors included 81% of the roughly 400 genotyped donors. On average, roughly 240,000 unique TCR beta nucleotide sequences were sequenced per donor among 350 to 400 genotyped donors of the cohort, with about 19% of those sequences being non-productive. An early release that covered roughly 600 HLA-typed donors contained approximately 300 gigabases of sequencing data and tens of millions of unique TCR sequences. To decide whether each TCR beta V gene segment behaved as functional or pseudogenic, an earlier analysis of 587 of the donors relied on high-throughput TCR beta sequencing. The aim of the study was to test whether cataloging public T cell receptors could identify signatures of past pathogen exposure. Because of strong linkage in the cohort, roughly five DR-DQ haplotypes were treated as single units for association and clustering. The number of typed donors differed by locus: about 620-640 for A, B, C, DRB1 and DQB1; 500 to 550 for DQA1; roughly 600 for DPA1; and 450 to 480 for DPB1. All discovery cohort repertoires had been generated on a single sequencing platform. The study profiled the T cell repertoires of hundreds of subjects by immunosequencing and related them to cytomegalovirus serostatus. To predict cytomegalovirus infection status, the study brought together high-throughput TCR immunosequencing, statistical association of individual TCRs with disease status, and machine learning. In addition to the first cohort of about 650 subjects, a separate validation cohort of approximately 130 different subjects was used. Alongside the repertoire data, information on donor age, sex, ethnicity and CMV serostatus was compiled. A later genetic analysis used genome-wide SNP genotypes for about 65% of the roughly 670 donors, treating that subset as a discovery cohort. In the later analysis, no new phenotypic data were used to find candidate immune exposures; instead, reliance was placed on TCR beta sequences and their occurrence across donors. On the study overall, not on this receptor specifically: The sequencing pipeline was judged likely to have produced a cluster of highly shared sequence variants as a technical artifact. Roughly uniform sequencing depth across donors was assumed in presence/absence analyses, although this assumption may not hold. The 87-base-pair reads could not distinguish some IMGT-functional V segments, including TRBV6-2 and TRBV6-3, so those segments were excluded. According to a later analysis, most CMV-associated TCR beta chains appeared to be HLA-restricted, and the HLA associations seemed to be driven largely by CMV exposure. Because HLA typing was missing for some donors at each locus, association tests included only the typed subset. A later analysis found that HLA-associated TCR beta chains were more clonally expanded and had lower generation probabilities than equally common non-associated chains. A later analysis reported that several top co-occurrence clusters appeared linked to parvovirus B19, influenza, CMV and Epstein-Barr virus. A total of 150 or so TCR beta chains were listed by the study as associated with cytomegalovirus. Most TCR sequences were observed very rarely across donors, whereas some public TCRs were present in many individuals. Only TCR beta chains were sequenced in this cohort, and the absence of alpha or paired-chain data limited detectable features. Correlated functional status among segregating V segments might be attributable to linkage disequilibrium, but an unknown experimental factor could not be ruled out. The classifier was reported to diagnose cytomegalovirus status with high specificity and sensitivity in both the original cohort and the validation cohort. Over 15 rarely observed V segments, including chromosome 9 orphons, were excluded from the earlier analysis of about 600 of the donors because counts were too low. Three of the identified cytomegalovirus-associated TCR beta chains were confirmed in vitro to be specific for cytomegalovirus antigens. A further reported finding was that TCR beta sequences accurately predicted the HLA-A and HLA-B alleles for most subjects in the first cohort. Immune exposure information for the cohort was limited to CMV serostatus. According to the authors, the approach could potentially be generalized to other disease states and immunological phenotypes. At a false discovery rate of 0.05, a later analysis linked 15,000 to 20,000 TCR beta sequences to specific HLA alleles. An association between a missense DCLRE1C variant and V-gene and J-gene trimming of TCR beta chains was found in a later genetic analysis and replicated in an independent cohort. In a later analysis, the rate of TCR association differed among HLA loci, with DRB1 alleles having the most associated TCRs and HLA-C alleles having the fewest. Strong co-occurrence of HLA alleles, especially DR and DQ, made assigning TCR associations to individual alleles difficult. An earlier analysis of roughly 570 of the donors showed that most TCR beta V segments appeared in productive rearrangements either about 87% or about 30% of the time, which broadly matched IMGT annotations. According to a later genetic analysis, donors in an Asian-associated ancestry cluster had fewer N-insertions in productive TCRs than the approximately 630-donor mean.

In total, about 650 healthy bone marrow donors made up the cohort. At the time of sampling, all cohort members were nominally healthy, though unrecorded immune exposures were likely present. The donor was CMV seronegative and was included in the group of 352 seronegative cohort members. Each donor provided a peripheral blood sample, and peripheral blood mononuclear cells were used for TCR beta sequencing. Genomic DNA extraction from the blood cell samples was performed with the Qiagen DNeasy Blood Extraction Kit. Library construction relied on the immunoSEQ multiplex PCR assay. The multiplex PCR relied on a mix of 60 forward primers for TCR Vbeta segments and 13 reverse primers for TCR Jbeta segments. The CDR3 region of rearranged TCR beta genes was amplified from genomic DNA by a multiplex PCR assay. Amplified TCR beta libraries were sequenced as 87-base-pair reads on the Illumina HiSeq System. As for the original processing: Across the roughly 640 repertoires, a later analysis counted tens of millions of unique TCR beta chains, around 11 million of which were shared by at least two donors. Raw reads were error-corrected and collapsed into unique sequences by a nearest-neighbor algorithm in which closely related sequences were merged to remove PCR and sequencing errors. V, D and J gene segments were assigned by aligning CDR3 sequences to IMGT reference sequences. For a sequence to be retained, at least a six-nucleotide match to both a V gene segment and a J gene segment was required. A rearrangement was called productive if the CDR3 had no stop codons and remained in frame with V and J, and every other rearrangement was called non-productive. Following IMGT convention, CDR3 was defined as the stretch from the second conserved V-encoded cysteine to the conserved J-encoded phenylalanine. Sequences without an unambiguous match to a single V gene segment were excluded from the earlier analysis of 500 to 700 of the donors. In an earlier analysis of 587 of the donors, V segments were called functional above 56.7% productive rearrangements and were called segregating when the between-donor standard deviation exceeded 5%. A statistical classification framework was built for diagnosing cytomegalovirus status from the catalog of TCR beta chain sequences. In a later analysis, V and J genes were assigned by comparing TCR nucleotide sequences against IMGT/GENE-DB human TR gene sequences. Using the TCRdist pipeline, a later analysis assigned CDR3 sequences along with most-parsimonious VDJ recombination scenarios. In a later analysis, every TCR beta chain was defined by the combination of its CDR3 amino acid sequence and its V-gene family, and reads without a unique V-gene family were dropped. To address suspected cross-contamination and a sequencing artifact, a later analysis removed several hundred highly shared, low-generation-probability nucleotide sequences. For each public chain, a later analysis derived a clonal expansion index from normalized ranks of inferred template counts within each repertoire. A later analysis computed generation probabilities with a VDJ recombination model fitted to out-of-frame rearrangements, and checked the results against IGoR. Hypergeometric tests were used in a later analysis to score TCR-TCR, TCR-HLA and TCR-CMV co-occurrence, with a repertoire-size bias correction applied to the TCR pairs. False discovery rates were estimated in a later analysis by permuting HLA or CMV assignments 20 times. In a later analysis, co-occurring TCRs were grouped using DBSCAN, with TCRdist sequence similarity added in when clustering inside HLA-allele-positive subsets. For co-occurrence clustering, repertoires with fewer than 30,000 or more than 120,000 public chains were excluded, along with a handful of repertoires with anomalous nucleotide sharing. This immuneACCESS table, as held by TCRdb, lists in-frame sequences with V and J called but not all clones. Of the missing ones, under half trace to an unresolved V gene in checked studies; the others have no known cause. The V and J calls and clone size are taken from that table; D and trimming were inferred from the DNA. Recorded for this sample are about 160,000 clones; around 80% of them occurred a single time. The ten biggest clones cover 2% to 2.5% of the sample.

Trimming accounts for 5 bases at V and 4 bases at J, while the number of junction bases matched to no gene is 7. Per the germline V gene, MDHEN is the CDR1 and SYDVKM is the CDR2. The CDR3 sequence holds 15 residues, the cysteine and phenylalanine included. Here the CDR3 DNA is all that survives: 45 bases in frame from base 1. This clone was seen only once. No cognate antigen has been identified for it. No base quality information exists; no much larger clone differs at one position. This receptor chain uses TRBV28 and TRBJ2-5, with 10 middle bases fitting TRBD1. The TCR sequence derives from a man aged 40-50 years in good health and CMV-seronegative. The sequencing input was PBMCs. The DNA sequence is TGTGCCAGCAGTACCCGACAGGGGGCGCGAGAGACCCAGTACTTC. Its protein is CASSTRQGARETQYF.